This T cell receptor (beta chain) comes out of a study of monozygotic twins with inflammatory bowel disease. Per individual sample, eight separate reactions were used to make cDNA. From the 5' RACE reads, TCRdb lists one entry per CDR3 protein and no DNA. This sample lists just over 300,000 distinct CDR3 sequences; its ten largest clones have more than 4.5%. The clonotype was recovered from a human donor with ulcerative colitis or Crohn's disease, or a healthy co-twin of an affected twin (not recorded which). Sample: blood.

This chain's CDR3 is CASSLRSGLGYEQYF. The V call is TRBV7-9, the J call TRBJ2-7; the TRBD2 assignment by TCRdb is unverifiable without DNA. This CDR3 spans 15 amino acids. Germline CDR1 SEHNR, CDR2 FQNEAQ (reference sequence).